Listed below are T cell receptor beta chains from one sample, sequenced in a study of Ad26.COV2.S vaccination and SARS-CoV-2 variants. Data came from immunoSEQ multiplex PCR; TCRdb stores just in-frame clones and leaves some out. The sample includes over 250,000 clones, 80% to 90% of them seen just once. Sequenced here: peripheral blood, sampled in a trial of Ad26.COV2.S vaccine versus placebo. The receptor source for this set is a person aged 18-65 years who received the Ad26.COV2.S COVID-19 vaccine or a placebo. CDR3s leave out the opening cysteine and the closing phenylalanine or tryptophan. The D gene is left open where the match is weak.

j_gene	len	v_gene	d_gene	CDR3aa
TRBJ2-5	16	TRBV29-1	TRBD2	SVASLQSSGRGRETQY
TRBJ1-1	12	TRBV7-2	-	ASSSPWGTTEAF
TRBJ2-7	11	TRBV7-2	-	ASSRDPYYEQY
TRBJ1-6	11	TRBV30	-	AWSVMENSPLH
TRBJ2-7	12	TRBV15	TRBD1	ATSRGQGRDEQY
TRBJ1-4	13	TRBV19	TRBD1	ASSPRTGGLEKLF
TRBJ2-3	13	TRBV3-1/TRBV3-2	-	ASSQRTRGTDTQY
TRBJ1-5	13	TRBV19	TRBD1	ASKTQPTGDQPQH
TRBJ1-6	11	TRBV7-9	-	ASSLSTGQHLH
TRBJ1-2	10	TRBV29-1	-	SGSDGSYGYT